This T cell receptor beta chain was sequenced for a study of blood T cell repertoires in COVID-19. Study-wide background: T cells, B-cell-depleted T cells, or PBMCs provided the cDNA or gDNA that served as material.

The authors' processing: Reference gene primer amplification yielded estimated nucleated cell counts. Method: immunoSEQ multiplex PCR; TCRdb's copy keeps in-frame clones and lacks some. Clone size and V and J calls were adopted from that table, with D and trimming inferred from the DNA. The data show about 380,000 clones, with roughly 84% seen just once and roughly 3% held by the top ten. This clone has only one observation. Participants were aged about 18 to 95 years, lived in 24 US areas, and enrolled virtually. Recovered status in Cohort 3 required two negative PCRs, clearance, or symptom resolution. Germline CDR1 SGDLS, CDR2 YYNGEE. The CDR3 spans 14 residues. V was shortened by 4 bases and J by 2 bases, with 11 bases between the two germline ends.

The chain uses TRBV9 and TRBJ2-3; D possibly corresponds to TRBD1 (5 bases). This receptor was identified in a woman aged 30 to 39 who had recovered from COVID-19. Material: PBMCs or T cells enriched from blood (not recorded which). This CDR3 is CASSSRGNTDTQYF. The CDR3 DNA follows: TGTGCCAGCAGCTCTAGGGGTAACACAGATACGCAGTATTTT.